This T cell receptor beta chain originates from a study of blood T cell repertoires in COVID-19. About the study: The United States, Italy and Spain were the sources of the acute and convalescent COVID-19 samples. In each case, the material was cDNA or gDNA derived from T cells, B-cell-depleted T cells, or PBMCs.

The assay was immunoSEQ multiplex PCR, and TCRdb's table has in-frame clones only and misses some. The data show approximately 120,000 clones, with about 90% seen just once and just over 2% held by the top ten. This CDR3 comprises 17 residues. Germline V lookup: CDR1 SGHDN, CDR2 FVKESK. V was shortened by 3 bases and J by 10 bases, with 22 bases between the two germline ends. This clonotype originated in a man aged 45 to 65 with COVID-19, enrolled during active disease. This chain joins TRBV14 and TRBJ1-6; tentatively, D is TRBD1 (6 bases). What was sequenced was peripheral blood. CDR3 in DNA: TGTGCCAGCAGCCACGTCCTACCGGGACAAGGAAGATCACCCCTCCACTTT. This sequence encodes CASSHVLPGQGRSPLHF. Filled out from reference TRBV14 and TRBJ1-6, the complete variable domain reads EAGVTQFPSHSVIEKGQTVTLRCDPISGHDNLYWYRRVMGKEIKFLLHFVKESKQDESGMPNNRFLAERTGGTYSTLKVQPAELEDSGVYFCASSHVLPGQGRSPLHFGNGTRLTVT.